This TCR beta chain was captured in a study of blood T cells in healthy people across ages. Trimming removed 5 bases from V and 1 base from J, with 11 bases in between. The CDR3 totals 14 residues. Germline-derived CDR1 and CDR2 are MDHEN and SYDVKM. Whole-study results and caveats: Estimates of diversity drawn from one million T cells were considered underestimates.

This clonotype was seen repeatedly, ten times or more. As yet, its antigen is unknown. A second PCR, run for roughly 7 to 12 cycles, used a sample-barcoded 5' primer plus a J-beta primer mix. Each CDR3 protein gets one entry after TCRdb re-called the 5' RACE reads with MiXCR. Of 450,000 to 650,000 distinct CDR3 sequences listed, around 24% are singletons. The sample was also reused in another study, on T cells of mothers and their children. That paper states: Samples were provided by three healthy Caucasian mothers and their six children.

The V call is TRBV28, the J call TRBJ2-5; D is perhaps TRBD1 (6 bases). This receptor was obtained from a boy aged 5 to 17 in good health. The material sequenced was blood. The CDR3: CASSVGTLQETQYF. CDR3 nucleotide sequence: TGTGCCAGCAGTGTTGGGACACTCCAAGAGACCCAGTACTTC.